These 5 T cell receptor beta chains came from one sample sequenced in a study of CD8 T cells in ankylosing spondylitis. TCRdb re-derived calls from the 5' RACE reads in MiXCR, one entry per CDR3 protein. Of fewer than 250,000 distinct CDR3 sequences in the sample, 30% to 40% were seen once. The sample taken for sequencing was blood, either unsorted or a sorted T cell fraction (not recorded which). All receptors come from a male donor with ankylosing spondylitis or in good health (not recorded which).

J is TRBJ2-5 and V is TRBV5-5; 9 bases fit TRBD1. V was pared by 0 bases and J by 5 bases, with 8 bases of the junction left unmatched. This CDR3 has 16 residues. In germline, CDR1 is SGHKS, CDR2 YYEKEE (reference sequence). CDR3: CASSLAPTGGGETQYF. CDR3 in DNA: TGTGCCAGCAGCTTGGCCCCTACAGGGGGCGGGGAGACCCAGTACTTC.

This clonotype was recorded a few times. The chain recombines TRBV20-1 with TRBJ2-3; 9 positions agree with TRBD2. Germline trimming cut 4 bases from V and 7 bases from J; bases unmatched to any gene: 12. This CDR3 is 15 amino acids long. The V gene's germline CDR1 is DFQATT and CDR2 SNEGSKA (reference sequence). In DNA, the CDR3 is TGCAGTGCTAATGCCCCCACTAGCGGGTTATATACGCAGTATTTT. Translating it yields CSANAPTSGLYTQYF.

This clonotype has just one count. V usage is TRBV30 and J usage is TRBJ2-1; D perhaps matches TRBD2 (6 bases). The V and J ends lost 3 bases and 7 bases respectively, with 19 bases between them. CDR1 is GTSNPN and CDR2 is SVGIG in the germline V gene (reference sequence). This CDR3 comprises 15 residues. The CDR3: CAWSPGRGVPNEQFF. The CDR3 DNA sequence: TGTGCCTGGAGCCCGGGCCGCGGGGTTCCTAATGAGCAGTTCTTC.

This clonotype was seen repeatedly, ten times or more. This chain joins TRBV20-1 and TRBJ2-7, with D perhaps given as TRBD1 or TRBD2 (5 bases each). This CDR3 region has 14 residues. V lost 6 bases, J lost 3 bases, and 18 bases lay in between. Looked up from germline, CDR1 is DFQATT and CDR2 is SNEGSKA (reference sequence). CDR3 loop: CSATGTQFSYEQYF. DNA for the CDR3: TGCAGTGCAACCGGGACCCAATTCAGCTACGAGCAGTACTTC.

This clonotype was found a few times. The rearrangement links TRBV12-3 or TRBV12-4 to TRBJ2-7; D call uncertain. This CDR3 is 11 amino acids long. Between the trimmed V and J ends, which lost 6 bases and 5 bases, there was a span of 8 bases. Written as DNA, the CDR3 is TGTGCCAGCAGCTTTGGCCACGAGCAGTACTTC. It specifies CASSFGHEQYF.